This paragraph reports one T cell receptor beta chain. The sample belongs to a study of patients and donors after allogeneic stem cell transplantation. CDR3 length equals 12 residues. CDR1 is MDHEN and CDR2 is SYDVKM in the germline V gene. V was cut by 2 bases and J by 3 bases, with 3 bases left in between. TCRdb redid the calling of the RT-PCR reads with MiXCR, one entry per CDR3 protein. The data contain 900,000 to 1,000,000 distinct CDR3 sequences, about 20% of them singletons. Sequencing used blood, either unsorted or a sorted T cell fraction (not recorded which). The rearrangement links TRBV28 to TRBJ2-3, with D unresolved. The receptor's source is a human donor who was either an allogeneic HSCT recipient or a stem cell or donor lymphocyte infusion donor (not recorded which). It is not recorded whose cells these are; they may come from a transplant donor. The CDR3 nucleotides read TGTGCCAGCAGTTTACAGACAGATACGCAGTATTTT. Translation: CASSLQTDTQYF.